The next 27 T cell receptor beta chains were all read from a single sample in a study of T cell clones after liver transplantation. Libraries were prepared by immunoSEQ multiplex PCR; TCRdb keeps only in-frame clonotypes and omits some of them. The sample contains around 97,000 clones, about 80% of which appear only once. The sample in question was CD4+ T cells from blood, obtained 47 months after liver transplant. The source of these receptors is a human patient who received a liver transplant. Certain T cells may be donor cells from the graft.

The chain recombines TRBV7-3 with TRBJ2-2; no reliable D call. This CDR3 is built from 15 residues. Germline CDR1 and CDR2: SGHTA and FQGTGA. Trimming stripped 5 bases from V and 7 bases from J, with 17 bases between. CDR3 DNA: TGTGCCAGCAGCACCGGACCAACGTTGGGCGGGGAGCTGTTTTTT. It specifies CASSTGPTLGGELFF.

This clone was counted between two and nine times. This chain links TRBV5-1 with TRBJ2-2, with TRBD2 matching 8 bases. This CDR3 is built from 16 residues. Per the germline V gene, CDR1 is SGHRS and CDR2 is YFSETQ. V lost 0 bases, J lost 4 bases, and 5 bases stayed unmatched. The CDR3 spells CASSLGALAATGELFF. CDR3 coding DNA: TGCGCCAGCAGCTTGGGTGCACTAGCGGCCACCGGGGAGCTGTTTTTT.

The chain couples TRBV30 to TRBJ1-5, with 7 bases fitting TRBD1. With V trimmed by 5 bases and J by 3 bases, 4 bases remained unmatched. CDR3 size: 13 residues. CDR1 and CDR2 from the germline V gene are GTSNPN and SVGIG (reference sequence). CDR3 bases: TGTGCCTGGGGGGGACAGCTCAATCAGCCCCAGCATTTT. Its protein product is CAWGGQLNQPQHF.

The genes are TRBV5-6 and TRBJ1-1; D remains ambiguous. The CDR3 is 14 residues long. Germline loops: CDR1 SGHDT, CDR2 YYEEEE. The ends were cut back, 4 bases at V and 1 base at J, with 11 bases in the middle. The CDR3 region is CASSIERRNTEAFF. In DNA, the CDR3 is TGTGCCAGCAGCATAGAACGGCGGAACACTGAAGCTTTCTTT.

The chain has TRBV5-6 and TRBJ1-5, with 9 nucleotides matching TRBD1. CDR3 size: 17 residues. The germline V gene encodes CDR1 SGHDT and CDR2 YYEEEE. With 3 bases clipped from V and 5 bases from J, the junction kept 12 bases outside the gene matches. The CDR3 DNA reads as TGTGCCAGCAGCTCTTGGGGCCCGGGGACAGGGTATCAGCCCCAGCATTTT. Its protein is CASSSWGPGTGYQPQHF.

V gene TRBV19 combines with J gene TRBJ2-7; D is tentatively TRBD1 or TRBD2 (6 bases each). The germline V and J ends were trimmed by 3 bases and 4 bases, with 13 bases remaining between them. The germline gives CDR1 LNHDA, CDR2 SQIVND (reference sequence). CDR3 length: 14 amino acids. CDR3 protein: CASSITRGGYEQYF. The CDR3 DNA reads TGTGCCAGTAGTATCACCAGGGGAGGTTACGAGCAGTACTTC.

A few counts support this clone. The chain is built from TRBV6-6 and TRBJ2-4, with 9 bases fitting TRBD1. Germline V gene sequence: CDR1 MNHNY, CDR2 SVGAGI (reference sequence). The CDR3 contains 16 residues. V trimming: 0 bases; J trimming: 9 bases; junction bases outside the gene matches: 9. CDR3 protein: CASSYSTGGQGTIQYF. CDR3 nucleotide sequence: TGTGCCAGCAGTTACTCCACAGGGGGCCAGGGGACCATTCAGTACTTC.

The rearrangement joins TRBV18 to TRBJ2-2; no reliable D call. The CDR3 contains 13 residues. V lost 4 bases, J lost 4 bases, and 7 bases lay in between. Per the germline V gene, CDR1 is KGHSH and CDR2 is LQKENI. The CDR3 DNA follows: TGTGCCAGCTCACGGATGGGCACCGGGGAGCTGTTTTTT. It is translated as CASSRMGTGELFF.

The CDR3 DNA sequence: TGTGCCAGCAGCCTAATCGGTCTTAATCAGCCCCAGCATTTT. Protein sequence: CASSLIGLNQPQHF. The chain joins TRBV11-2 to TRBJ1-5; no firm D call. This CDR3 has 14 amino acids. V gave up 5 bases and J gave up 4 bases, with 12 bases separating them. CDR1 and CDR2 (germline): SGHAT, FQNNGV.

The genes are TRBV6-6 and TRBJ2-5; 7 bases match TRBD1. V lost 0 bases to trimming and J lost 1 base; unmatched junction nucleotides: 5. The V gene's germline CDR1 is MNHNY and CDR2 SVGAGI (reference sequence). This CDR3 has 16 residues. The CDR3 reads CASSYSHQGVQETQYF. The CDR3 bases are TGTGCCAGCAGTTACTCCCACCAGGGGGTCCAAGAGACCCAGTACTTC.

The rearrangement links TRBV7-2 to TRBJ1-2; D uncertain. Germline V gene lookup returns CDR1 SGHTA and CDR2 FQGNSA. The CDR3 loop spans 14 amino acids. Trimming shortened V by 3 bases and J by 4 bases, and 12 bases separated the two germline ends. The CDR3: CASSFIQKSYGYTF. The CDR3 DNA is TGTGCCAGCAGCTTCATACAGAAGTCCTATGGCTACACCTTC.

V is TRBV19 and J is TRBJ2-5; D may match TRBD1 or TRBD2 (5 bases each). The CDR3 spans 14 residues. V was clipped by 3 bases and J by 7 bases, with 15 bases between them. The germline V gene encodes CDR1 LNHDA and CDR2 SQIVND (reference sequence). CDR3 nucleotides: TGTGCCAGTAGTATCTCGATGGGGGAAGGGACCCAGTACTTC. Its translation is CASSISMGEGTQYF.

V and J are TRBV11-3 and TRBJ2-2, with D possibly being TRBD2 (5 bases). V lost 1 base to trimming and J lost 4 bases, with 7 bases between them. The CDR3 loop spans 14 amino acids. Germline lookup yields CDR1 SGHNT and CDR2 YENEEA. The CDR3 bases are TGTGCCAGCAGCTTAGTAGGGAGCACCGGGGAGCTGTTTTTT. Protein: CASSLVGSTGELFF.

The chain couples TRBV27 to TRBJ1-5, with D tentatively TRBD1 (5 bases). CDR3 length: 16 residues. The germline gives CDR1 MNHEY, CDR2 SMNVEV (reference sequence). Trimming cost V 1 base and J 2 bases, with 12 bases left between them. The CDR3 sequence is CASSLFQGRGNQPQHF. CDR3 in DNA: TGTGCCAGCAGTTTATTTCAGGGACGGGGCAATCAGCCCCAGCATTTT.

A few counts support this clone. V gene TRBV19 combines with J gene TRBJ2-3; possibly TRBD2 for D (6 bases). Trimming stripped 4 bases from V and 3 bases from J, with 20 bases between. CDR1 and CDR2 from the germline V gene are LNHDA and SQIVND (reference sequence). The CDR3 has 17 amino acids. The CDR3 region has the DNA TGTGCCAGTAGTACGGCATCAGCGGGTCCAAGAACAGATACGCAGTATTTT. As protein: CASSTASAGPRTDTQYF.

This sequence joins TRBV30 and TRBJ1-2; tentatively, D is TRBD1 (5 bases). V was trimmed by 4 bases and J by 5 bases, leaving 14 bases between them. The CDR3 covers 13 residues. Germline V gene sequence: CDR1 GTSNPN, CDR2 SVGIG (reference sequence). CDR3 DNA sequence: TGTGCCTGGAAGTTTGAGGGGTTTTATGGCTACACCTTC. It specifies CAWKFEGFYGYTF.

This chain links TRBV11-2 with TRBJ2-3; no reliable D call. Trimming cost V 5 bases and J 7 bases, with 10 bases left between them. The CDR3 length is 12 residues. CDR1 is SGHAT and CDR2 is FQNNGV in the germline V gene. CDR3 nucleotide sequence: TGTGCCAGCAGCGTTATGACCCATACGCAGTATTTT. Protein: CASSVMTHTQYF.

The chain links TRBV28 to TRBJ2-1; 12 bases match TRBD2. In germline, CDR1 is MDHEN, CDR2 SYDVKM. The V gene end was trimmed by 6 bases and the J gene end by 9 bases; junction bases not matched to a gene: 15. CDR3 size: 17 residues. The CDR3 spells CASSRATSSGRASEQFF. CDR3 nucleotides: TGTGCCAGCAGCCGCGCAACATCTAGCGGGAGGGCTAGTGAGCAGTTCTTC.

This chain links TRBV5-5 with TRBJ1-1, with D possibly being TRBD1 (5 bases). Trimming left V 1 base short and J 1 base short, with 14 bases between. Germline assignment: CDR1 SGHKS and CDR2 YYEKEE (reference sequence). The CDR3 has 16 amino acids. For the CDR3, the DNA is TGTGCCAGCAGCTTGTTCCGTTCAGGGAGGAACACTGAAGCTTTCTTT. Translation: CASSLFRSGRNTEAFF. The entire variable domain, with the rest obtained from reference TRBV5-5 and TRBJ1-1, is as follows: DAGVTQSPTHLIKTRGQQVTLRCSPISGHKSVSWYQQVLGQGPQFIFQYYEKEERGRGNFPDRFSARQFPNYSSELNVNALLLGDSALYLCASSLFRSGRNTEAFFGQGTRLTVV.

The CDR3 nucleotides are TGTGCCAGCAGCTTAAGGTTTTGGGGCGAGGGAAACACCATATATTTT. It codes for CASSLRFWGEGNTIYF. The chain links TRBV7-2 to TRBJ1-3; possible D gene TRBD1, 5 bases. The CDR3 sequence is 16 residues long. Germline V gene sequence: CDR1 SGHTA, CDR2 FQGNSA. Trimming shortened V by 2 bases and J by 4 bases, and 15 bases separated the two germline ends.

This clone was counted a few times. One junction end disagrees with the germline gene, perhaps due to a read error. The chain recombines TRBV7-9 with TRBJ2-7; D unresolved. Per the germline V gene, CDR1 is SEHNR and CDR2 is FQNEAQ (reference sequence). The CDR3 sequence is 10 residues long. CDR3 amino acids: CASSSDEQYF. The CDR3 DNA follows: TGTGCCAGCAGCTCCGACGAGCAGTACTTC. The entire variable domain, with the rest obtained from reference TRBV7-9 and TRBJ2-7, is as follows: DTGVSQNPRHKITKRGQNVTFRCDPISEHNRLYWYRQTLGQGPEFLTYFQNEAQLEKSRLLSDRFSAERPKGSFSTLEIQRTEQGDSAMYLCASSSDEQYFGPGTRLTVT.

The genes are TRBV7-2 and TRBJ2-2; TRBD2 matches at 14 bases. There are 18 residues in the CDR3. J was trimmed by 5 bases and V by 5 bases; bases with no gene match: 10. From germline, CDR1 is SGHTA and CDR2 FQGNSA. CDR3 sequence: CASSGSSGLAGGTGELFF. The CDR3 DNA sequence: TGTGCCAGCAGCGGTTCCTCCGGACTAGCGGGGGGAACCGGGGAGCTGTTTTTT.

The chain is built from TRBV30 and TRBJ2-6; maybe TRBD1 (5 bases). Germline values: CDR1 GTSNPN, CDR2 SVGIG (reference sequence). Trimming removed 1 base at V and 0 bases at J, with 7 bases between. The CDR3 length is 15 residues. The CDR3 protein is CAWSERGSGANVLTF. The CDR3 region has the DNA TGTGCCTGGAGTGAAAGGGGCTCTGGGGCCAACGTCCTGACTTTC.

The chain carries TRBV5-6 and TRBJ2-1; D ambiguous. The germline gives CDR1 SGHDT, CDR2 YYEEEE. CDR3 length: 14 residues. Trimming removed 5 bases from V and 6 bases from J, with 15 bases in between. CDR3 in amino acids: CASSSTDRANEQFF. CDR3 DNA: TGTGCCAGCAGTTCAACCGACCGCGCCAATGAGCAGTTCTTC.

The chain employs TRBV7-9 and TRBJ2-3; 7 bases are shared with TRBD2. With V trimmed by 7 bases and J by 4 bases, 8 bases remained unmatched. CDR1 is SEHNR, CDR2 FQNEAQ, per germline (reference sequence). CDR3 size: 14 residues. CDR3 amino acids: CASTRAGSADTQYF. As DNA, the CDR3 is TGTGCCAGCACCCGAGCGGGGTCCGCAGATACGCAGTATTTT.

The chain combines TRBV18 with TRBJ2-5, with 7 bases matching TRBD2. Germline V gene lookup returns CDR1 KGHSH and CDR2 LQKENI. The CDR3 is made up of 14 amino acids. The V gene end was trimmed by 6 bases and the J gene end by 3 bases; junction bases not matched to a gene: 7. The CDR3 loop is CASSSSGGKETQYF. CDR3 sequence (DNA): TGTGCCAGCTCCTCGTCGGGGGGAAAAGAGACCCAGTACTTC.

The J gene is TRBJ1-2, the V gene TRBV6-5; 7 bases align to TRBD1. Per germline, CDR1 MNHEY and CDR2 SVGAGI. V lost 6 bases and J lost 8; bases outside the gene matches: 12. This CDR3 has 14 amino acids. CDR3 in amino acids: CASRSPGGSGGYTF. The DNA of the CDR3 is TGTGCCAGCAGGAGCCCAGGGGGAAGTGGGGGCTACACCTTC.